This entry concerns a single T cell receptor (beta chain). Its specificity is not known. This sample also contains other DNA sequences that code for the same CDR3. In each case, RNA was isolated and then reverse transcribed into cDNA as the sequencing template. This table comes from immunoSEQ multiplex PCR, and its TCRdb copy is limited to in-frame clones, with some not included. The sample shows roughly 150,000 clones, nearly 55% of them seen only once. The data originate from a study of CD8+ T cells in alopecia areata. Whole-study results and caveats: Numerous clones, expanded in lesions, remained in scalp and blood during tofacitinib. Greater clonality was observed in lesional scalp samples, especially alopecia totalis/universalis, versus normal scalp.

The length of the CDR3 is 12 residues. Germline loops: CDR1 GTSNPN, CDR2 SVGIG (reference sequence). Trimming took off 0 bases at V and 4 bases at J, with 6 bases between the two ends. Treatment denoted: oral pan-JAK inhibitor, 5-10 mg twice daily. Punch biopsies of lesional scalp, plus peripheral blood, were taken from alopecia areata patients. PBMCs, the starting material, were the source of sorted CD4+ and CD8+ T cells. The sequences come from CD8+ T cells sorted from blood, collected at week 4, from a patient treated with tofacitinib. The receptor's source is a human donor with alopecia areata. The chain links TRBV30 to TRBJ1-1; the D is unclear. CDR3 in DNA: TGTGCCTGGAGTGTACGGGTCACTGAAGCTTTCTTT. This encodes CAWSVRVTEAFF.